This passage covers 5 T cell receptor beta chains from one sample sequenced in a study of regulatory T cells in long-lasting Graves disease. Sequencing libraries for TCR beta were prepared with iRepertoire HTBI primers and Arm-PCR of CDR3 regions. TCRdb re-called the multiplex PCR reads through MiXCR, storing one row per CDR3 protein. The sample yields about half a million distinct CDR3 sequences, approximately 22% seen once. The time point: persistent/refractory GD, antithyroid drugs over 5 years with positive TRAb. Extracted PBMC RNA gave rise to the TCR library. Here the sequenced sample was peripheral blood mononuclear cells (PBMCs), taken when the disease was refractory, from a patient treated with antithyroid drugs. These receptors all come from a female donor with Graves disease.

This clonotype appeared many times. The chain couples TRBV2 to TRBJ2-7; 7 bases agree with TRBD1. CDR1 SNHLY and CDR2 FYNNEI come from the germline V gene. J gave up 0 bases and V 6 bases, and 5 bases lay outside the gene matches. The CDR3 loop spans 14 amino acids. The CDR3 DNA reads as TGTGCCAGCAGCCAGGACAGGAGCTCCTACGAGCAGTACTTC. Translated, it gives CASSQDRSSYEQYF.

This clonotype was counted ten times or more. The chain links TRBV7-9 to TRBJ1-5, with 8 positions matching TRBD1. Trimming took 4 bases from V and 7 from J; bases not matched to a gene: 6. CDR1 and CDR2 from the germline V gene are SEHNR and FQNEAQ (reference sequence). The length of the CDR3 is 14 residues. The CDR3 nucleotides read TGTGCCAGCAGCTCGGGACAGGTCAAACAGCCCCAGCATTTT. Translation: CASSSGQVKQPQHF.

This clonotype appeared a few times. The chain has TRBV5-6 and TRBJ2-5, with D maybe TRBD1 (6 bases). The CDR3 spans 15 residues. The germline V gene encodes CDR1 SGHDT and CDR2 YYEEEE. V was cut by 3 bases and J by 3 bases, with 15 bases left in between. DNA for the CDR3: TGTGCCAGCAGCTGGAACCGGGACACGAAAGAGACCCAGTACTTC. It codes for CASSWNRDTKETQYF.

The chain's CDR3 is CASSPDTGTSGFIYHEQYF. The DNA for the CDR3 is TGTGCCAGCAGTCCCGACACAGGGACTAGCGGATTCATCTACCACGAGCAGTACTTC. This chain uses TRBV25-1 with TRBJ2-7; TRBD2 matches 11 bases. V trimming: 5 bases; J trimming: 5 bases; junction bases outside the gene matches: 20. Germline V CDR1 and CDR2: MGHDK, SYGVNS. The CDR3 consists of 19 residues.

A word on this clonotype: A much larger clone differs by one base, so this may be a read error. This sequence joins TRBV7-8 and TRBJ1-6; no definite D call. CDR1 and CDR2 (germline): SGHVS, FQNEAQ. The CDR3 consists of 16 residues. V was shortened by 0 bases and J by 5 bases, with 11 bases between the two germline ends. The CDR3 DNA is TGTGCCAGCAGCTTAGCGAACCGGACCAATAATTCACCCCTCCACTTT. As protein: CASSLANRTNNSPLHF.